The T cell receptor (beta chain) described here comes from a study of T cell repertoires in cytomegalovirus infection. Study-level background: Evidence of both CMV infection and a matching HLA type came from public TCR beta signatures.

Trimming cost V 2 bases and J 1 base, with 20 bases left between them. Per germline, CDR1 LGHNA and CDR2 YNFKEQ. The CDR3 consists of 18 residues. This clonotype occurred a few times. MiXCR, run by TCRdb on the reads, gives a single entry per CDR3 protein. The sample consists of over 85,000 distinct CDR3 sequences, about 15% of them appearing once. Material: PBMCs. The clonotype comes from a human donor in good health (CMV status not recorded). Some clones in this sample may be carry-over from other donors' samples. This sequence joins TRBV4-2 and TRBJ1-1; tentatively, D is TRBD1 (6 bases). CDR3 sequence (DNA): TGTGCCAGCAGCCAAAGAAGCTATATTCCGACAGGGAACACTGAAGCTTTCTTT. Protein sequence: CASSQRSYIPTGNTEAFF.